A selection of T cell receptor beta chains follows, all from one sample in a study of blood T cell repertoires in COVID-19. Generated by immunoSEQ multiplex PCR, the TCRdb table keeps only in-frame clones and is missing some. The sample consists of 90,000 to 130,000 clones, around nine tenths of them appearing once. The sequencing sample was made of peripheral blood. The source of these receptors is a woman aged 45-59 years with acute or convalescent COVID-19. Both conserved end residues are part of each CDR3. The D gene is left open where the match is weak. The listing skips clone size in some rows; elsewhere it reads once, few, many or a size class.

DNA,CDR3,J,D,V,size
TGTGCCAGCTCACCACGAATTGTCGGGGGGTCCGACGAGCAGTACTTC,CASSPRIVGGSDEQYF,TRBJ2-7,TRBD2,TRBV18,-
TGTGCCAGCAGCCACCTCGGACTAGCGGGAGGGACAGAGACCCAGTACTTC,CASSHLGLAGGTETQYF,TRBJ2-5,TRBD2,TRBV3-1/TRBV3-2,-
TGTGCCAGCAGCCCCCAGGTCCCCGGGAGAGCTTTCTTT,CASSPQVPGRAFF,TRBJ1-1,-,TRBV9,-
TGTGCCAGCAGCTTAGGGGGCCGGGGACTAGCGGGAAGGTCGGAGACGCAGTATTTT,CASSLGGRGLAGRSETQYF,TRBJ2-3,TRBD2,TRBV7-6,-
TGTGCCAGCAGCTCAGGGACTCTGGTTGTCAATGAGCAGTTCTTC,CASSSGTLVVNEQFF,TRBJ2-1,-,TRBV5-5,-
TGCGCCAGCAGCCCTCGGGGGGCGTCTGAGTATAATGAGCAGTTCTTC,CASSPRGASEYNEQFF,TRBJ2-1,-,TRBV5-1,-
TGTGCCAGCTCACCCGGGGGGCGAGACTATGGCTACACCTTC,CASSPGGRDYGYTF,TRBJ1-2,-,TRBV18,-
TGTGCCAGCCAGGGGCAGAATTCACCCCTCCACTTT,CASQGQNSPLHF,TRBJ1-6,-,TRBV6-5,-
TGCGCCAGCCGCCAAACAGGTCAGCAAGAGACCCAGTACTTC,CASRQTGQQETQYF,TRBJ2-5,-,TRBV5-1,-
TGCGCCAGCAGCACCACTAGCGGGAGATCCGAGCAGTACTTC,CASSTTSGRSEQYF,TRBJ2-7,TRBD2,TRBV10-2,-
TGTGCCAGCAGCCTTTGGACTAGCGGAGGGGTCTACTTATACTACGAGCAGTACTTC,CASSLWTSGGVYLYYEQYF,TRBJ2-7,TRBD2,TRBV11-3,-
TGCGCCAGCAGCTCTGGGACAGGGAACACCTATAATTCACCCCTCCACTTT,CASSSGTGNTYNSPLHF,TRBJ1-6,TRBD1,TRBV5-1,-
TGTGCCATCAGTGGGTCGGTCGGTAAAGCGGAAAGTGGGGATACGCAGTATTTT,CAISGSVGKAESGDTQYF,TRBJ2-3,-,TRBV10-3,-
TGTGCCAGCAAGCGGGGCAGGGAAAATGAAAAACTGTTTTTT,CASKRGRENEKLFF,TRBJ1-4,-,TRBV2,-
TGTGCCACCTCTGGACAGGCTGGGGCCAACGTCCTGACTTTC,CATSGQAGANVLTF,TRBJ2-6,TRBD1,TRBV24-1,once
TGCGCCAGCAGCGCCGGGACAGGGAGCTCACCCCTCCACTTT,CASSAGTGSSPLHF,TRBJ1-6,TRBD1,TRBV5-1,-
TGTGCCAGCAGCCCTTGGACTAGCTCCGGGGAGCTGTTTTTT,CASSPWTSSGELFF,TRBJ2-2,TRBD2,TRBV3-1/TRBV3-2,-
TGTGCCAGCTCACTACAGGGGGGTTTGAACACTGAAGCTTTCTTT,CASSLQGGLNTEAFF,TRBJ1-1,TRBD1,TRBV18,-
TGTGCCAGTAGTACAAGGGCCCTCGAAGGGGCAGATACGCAGTATTTT,CASSTRALEGADTQYF,TRBJ2-3,-,TRBV19,-
TGCGCCAGCAGCTCCGCCAATCGACAGGGGAAAGAGACCCAGTACTTC,CASSSANRQGKETQYF,TRBJ2-5,TRBD1,TRBV5-1,-
TGTGCCAGCACCCTCGGCGGGGCGAACACTGAAGCTTTCTTT,CASTLGGANTEAFF,TRBJ1-1,-,TRBV3-1/TRBV3-2,-
TGTGCCAGCAGTCAGGTCAGTCAGGCCTACCTCTCTGGGGCCAACGTCCTGACTTTC,CASSQVSQAYLSGANVLTF,TRBJ2-6,-,TRBV6-6,-
TGTGCCAGCAGCTTAAAGCAGAACACTGAAGCTTTCTTT,CASSLKQNTEAFF,TRBJ1-1,-,TRBV7-8,few
TGTGCCAGCAGCTTAATTATGGGACTAGCGGGACAAGAGACCCAGTACTTC,CASSLIMGLAGQETQYF,TRBJ2-5,TRBD2,TRBV13,-
TGTGCCAGCAGTGCGTCCACCGGGACTGAAGCTTTCTTT,CASSASTGTEAFF,TRBJ1-1,-,TRBV12-3/TRBV12-4,-
TGCGCCAGCAGCTGGGTAGTAGCATCTAACACCGGGGAGCTGTTTTTT,CASSWVVASNTGELFF,TRBJ2-2,-,TRBV5-1,-
TGTGCCACCAGTGACTCCGGGACTTCGGGAGAGACCCAGTACTTC,CATSDSGTSGETQYF,TRBJ2-5,-,TRBV24-1,few
TGTGCCAGCAGGGAGCAGGGCTCGTCTAACTATGGCTACACCTTC,CASREQGSSNYGYTF,TRBJ1-2,-,TRBV28,-
TGCAGCGGTGGAGGGCCTGGGGATGAGCAGTTCTTC,CSGGGPGDEQFF,TRBJ2-1,-,TRBV29-1,-
TGTGCCTGGAGGGGACAGATGACTTCTGAAGCTTTCTTT,CAWRGQMTSEAFF,TRBJ1-1,TRBD1,TRBV30,-
TGTGCCACCAGCCAACTAGCGGGGGCGAGCTCCTACAATGAGCAGTTCTTC,CATSQLAGASSYNEQFF,TRBJ2-1,TRBD2,TRBV15,-
TGCGCCAGCATGCTCACCCCCGTGGCAGGATCCGGGACTAGCGGATACAATGAGCAGTTCTTC,CASMLTPVAGSGTSGYNEQFF,TRBJ2-1,TRBD2,TRBV10-2,-
TGTGCCACCAGTGACAGGGGACAGGGGAGCCAAGAGACCCAGTACTTC,CATSDRGQGSQETQYF,TRBJ2-5,TRBD1,TRBV24-1,-
TGTGCCAGCAGTCCGGGACACCCCCAAGAGACCCAGTACTTC,CASSPGHPQETQYF,TRBJ2-5,-,TRBV5-5,-
TGTGCCAGCAGCCAACTAGGCGTGGGGGGGGCCTACGAGCAGTACTTC,CASSQLGVGGAYEQYF,TRBJ2-7,TRBD2,TRBV14,-